This section outlines one TCR beta chain sequence together with its context. This specimen comes from a study of T cells after somatic rescue of genetic block. Between the trimmed V and J ends, which lost 4 bases and 7 bases, there was a span of 17 bases. This CDR3 is 15 amino acids long. Germline lookup yields CDR1 SGHDN and CDR2 FVKESK. Measured with immunoSEQ multiplex PCR; TCRdb has only the in-frame clones, and not every one. The sample carries approximately 10,000 clones, 78% recorded once. The sample comprised peripheral blood mononuclear cells (PBMCs). The genes are TRBV14 and TRBJ2-1, with no clear D. The TCR sequence derives from a boy aged 5-17 years. The CDR3 reads CASSRATRGINEQFF. The CDR3 region has the DNA TGTGCCAGCAGCCGGGCTACGAGAGGAATAAATGAGCAGTTCTTC. Together with reference TRBV14 and TRBJ2-1, the CDR3 gives the full variable domain: EAGVTQFPSHSVIEKGQTVTLRCDPISGHDNLYWYRRVMGKEIKFLLHFVKESKQDESGMPNNRFLAERTGGTYSTLKVQPAELEDSGVYFCASSRATRGINEQFFGPGTRLTVL.